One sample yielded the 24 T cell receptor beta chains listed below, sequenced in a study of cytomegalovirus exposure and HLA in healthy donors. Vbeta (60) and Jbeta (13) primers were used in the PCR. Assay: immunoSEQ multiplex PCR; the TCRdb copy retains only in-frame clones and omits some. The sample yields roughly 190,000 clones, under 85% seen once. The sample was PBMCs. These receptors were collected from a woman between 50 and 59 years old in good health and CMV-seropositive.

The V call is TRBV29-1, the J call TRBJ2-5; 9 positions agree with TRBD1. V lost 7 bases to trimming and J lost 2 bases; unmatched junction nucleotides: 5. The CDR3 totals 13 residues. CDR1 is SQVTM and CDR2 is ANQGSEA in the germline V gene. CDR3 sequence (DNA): TGCAGCGCTGGGACAGGGAATCAAGAGACCCAGTACTTC. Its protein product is CSAGTGNQETQYF.

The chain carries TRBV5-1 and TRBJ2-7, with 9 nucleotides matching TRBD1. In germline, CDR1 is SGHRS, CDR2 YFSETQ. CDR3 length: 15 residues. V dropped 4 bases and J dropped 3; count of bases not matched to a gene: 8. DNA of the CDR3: TGCGCCAGCAGCCCGGGGGACAGGGAAGTCTACGAGCAGTACTTC. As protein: CASSPGDREVYEQYF.

CDR3 sequence reads: CASGLGGTPGSDQPQHF. CDR3 nucleotide sequence: TGTGCTAGTGGTTTGGGAGGGACTCCGGGGAGCGATCAGCCCCAGCATTTT. The chain employs TRBV12-5 and TRBJ1-5, with a weak D call TRBD1 (5 bases). Trimming took off 1 base at V and 5 bases at J, with 18 bases between the two ends. Germline V CDR1 and CDR2: LGHNT, FRNRAP. The CDR3 covers 17 residues.

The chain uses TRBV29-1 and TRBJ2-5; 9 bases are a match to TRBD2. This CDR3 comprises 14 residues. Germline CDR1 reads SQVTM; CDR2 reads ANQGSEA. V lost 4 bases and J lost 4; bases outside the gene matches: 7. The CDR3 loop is CSVGGGGAGETQYF. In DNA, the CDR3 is TGCAGCGTTGGGGGCGGGGGGGCCGGAGAGACCCAGTACTTC.

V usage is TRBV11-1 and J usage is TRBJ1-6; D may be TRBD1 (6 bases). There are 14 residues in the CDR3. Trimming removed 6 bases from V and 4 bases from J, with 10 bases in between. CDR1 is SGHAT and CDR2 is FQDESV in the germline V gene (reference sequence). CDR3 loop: CASRHGQYNSPLHF. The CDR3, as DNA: TGTGCCAGCAGACATGGACAGTATAATTCACCCCTCCACTTT.

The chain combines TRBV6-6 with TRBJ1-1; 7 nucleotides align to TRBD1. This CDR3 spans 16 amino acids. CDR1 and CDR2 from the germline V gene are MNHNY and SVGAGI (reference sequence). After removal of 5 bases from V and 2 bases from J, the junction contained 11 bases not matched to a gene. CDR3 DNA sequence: TGTGCCAGCAGTAACCCGAGACAGGGAGGTAACACTGAAGCTTTCTTT. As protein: CASSNPRQGGNTEAFF.

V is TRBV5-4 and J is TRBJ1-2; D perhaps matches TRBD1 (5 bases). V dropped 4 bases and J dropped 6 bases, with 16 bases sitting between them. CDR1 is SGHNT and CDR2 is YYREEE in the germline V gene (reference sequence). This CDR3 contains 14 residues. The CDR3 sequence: CASSPERGFDGYTF. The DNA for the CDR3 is TGTGCCAGCAGCCCGGAAAGGGGTTTCGATGGCTACACCTTC.

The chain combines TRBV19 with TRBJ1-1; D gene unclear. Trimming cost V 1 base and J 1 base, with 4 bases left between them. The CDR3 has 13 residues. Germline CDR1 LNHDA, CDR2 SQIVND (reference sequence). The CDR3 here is CASSIVQNTEAFF. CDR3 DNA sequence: TGTGCCAGTAGTATAGTCCAGAACACTGAAGCTTTCTTT.

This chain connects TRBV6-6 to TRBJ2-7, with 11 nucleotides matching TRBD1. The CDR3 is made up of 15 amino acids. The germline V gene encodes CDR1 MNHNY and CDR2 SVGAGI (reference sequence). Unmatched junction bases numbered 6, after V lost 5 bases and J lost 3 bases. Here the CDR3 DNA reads TGTGCCAGCAGTCGTCCGGGACAGGGGGACTACGAGCAGTACTTC. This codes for CASSRPGQGDYEQYF.

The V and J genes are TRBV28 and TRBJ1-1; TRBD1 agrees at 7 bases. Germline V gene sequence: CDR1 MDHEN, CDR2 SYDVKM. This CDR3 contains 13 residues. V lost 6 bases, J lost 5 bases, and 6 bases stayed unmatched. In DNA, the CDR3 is TGTGCCAGCAGAACACAGGGGCGGACTGAAGCTTTCTTT. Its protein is CASRTQGRTEAFF.

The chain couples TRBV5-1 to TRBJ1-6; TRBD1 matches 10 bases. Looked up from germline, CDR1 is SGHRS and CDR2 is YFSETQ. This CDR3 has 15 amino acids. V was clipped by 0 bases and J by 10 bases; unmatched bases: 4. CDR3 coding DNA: TGCGCCAGCAGCTTGGTCGGACAGGGGGTCTCACCCCTCCACTTT. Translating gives CASSLVGQGVSPLHF.

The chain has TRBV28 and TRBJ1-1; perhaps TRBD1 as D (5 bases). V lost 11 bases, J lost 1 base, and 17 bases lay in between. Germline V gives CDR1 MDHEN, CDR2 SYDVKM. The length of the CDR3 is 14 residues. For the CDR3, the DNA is TGTGCCCTCAACGCGATCGGGGGGAACACTGAAGCTTTCTTT. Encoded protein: CALNAIGGNTEAFF.

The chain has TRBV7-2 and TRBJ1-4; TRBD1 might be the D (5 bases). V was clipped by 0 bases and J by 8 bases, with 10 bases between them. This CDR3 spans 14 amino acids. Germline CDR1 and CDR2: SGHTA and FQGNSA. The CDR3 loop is CASSLARAGEKLFF. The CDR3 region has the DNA TGTGCCAGCAGCTTAGCCAGGGCTGGCGAAAAACTGTTTTTT.

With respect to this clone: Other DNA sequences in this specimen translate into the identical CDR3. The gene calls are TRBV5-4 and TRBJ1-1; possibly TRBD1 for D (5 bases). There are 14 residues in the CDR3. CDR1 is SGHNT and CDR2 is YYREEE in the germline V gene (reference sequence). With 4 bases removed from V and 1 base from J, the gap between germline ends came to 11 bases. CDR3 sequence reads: CASSPRGGNTEAFF. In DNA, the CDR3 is TGTGCCAGCAGCCCAAGGGGTGGGAACACTGAAGCTTTCTTT. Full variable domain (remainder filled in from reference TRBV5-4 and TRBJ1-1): ETGVTQSPTHLIKTRGQQVTLRCSSQSGHNTVSWYQQALGQGPQFIFQYYREEENGRGNFPPRFSGLQFPNYSSELNVNALELDDSALYLCASSPRGGNTEAFFGQGTRLTVV.

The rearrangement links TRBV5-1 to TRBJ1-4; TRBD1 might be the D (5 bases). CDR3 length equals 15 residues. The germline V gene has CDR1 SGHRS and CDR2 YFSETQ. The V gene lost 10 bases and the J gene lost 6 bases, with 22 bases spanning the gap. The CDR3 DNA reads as TGCGCCGTCAGGGCTGCCGTACCCACACATGAAAAACTGTTTTTT. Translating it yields CAVRAAVPTHEKLFF. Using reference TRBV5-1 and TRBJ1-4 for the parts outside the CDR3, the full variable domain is KAGVTQTPRYLIKTRGQQVTLSCSPISGHRSVSWYQQTPGQGLQFLFEYFSETQRNKGNFPGRFSGRQFSNSRSEMNVSTLELGDSALYLCAVRAAVPTHEKLFFGSGTQLSVL.

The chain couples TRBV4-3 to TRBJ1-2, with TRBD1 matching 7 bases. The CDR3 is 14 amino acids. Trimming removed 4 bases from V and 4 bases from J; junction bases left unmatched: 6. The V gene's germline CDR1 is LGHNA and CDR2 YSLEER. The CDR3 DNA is TGCGCCAGCAGCCCAAACAGGGGCGGCTATGGCTACACCTTC. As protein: CASSPNRGGYGYTF.

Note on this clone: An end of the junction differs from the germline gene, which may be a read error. The CDR3 reads CSSSLVSTEAFF. The CDR3 nucleotides read TGTTCCAGCAGCTTAGTTAGCACTGAAGCTTTCTTT. V and J are TRBV7-9 and TRBJ1-1; D call uncertain. The CDR3 is made up of 12 amino acids. In germline, CDR1 is SEHNR, CDR2 FQNEAQ (reference sequence). The full variable domain, completed using reference TRBV7-9 and TRBJ1-1, is DTGVSQNPRHKITKRGQNVTFRCDPISEHNRLYWYRQTLGQGPEFLTYFQNEAQLEKSRLLSDRFSAERPKGSFSTLEIQRTEQGDSAMYLCSSSLVSTEAFFGQGTRLTVV.

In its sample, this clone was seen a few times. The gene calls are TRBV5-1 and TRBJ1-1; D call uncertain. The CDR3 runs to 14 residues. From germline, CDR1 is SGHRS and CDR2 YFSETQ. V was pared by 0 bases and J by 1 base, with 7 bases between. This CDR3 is CASSLDTENTEAFF. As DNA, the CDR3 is TGCGCCAGCAGCTTGGATACAGAGAACACTGAAGCTTTCTTT. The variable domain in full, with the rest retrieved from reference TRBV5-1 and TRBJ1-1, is KAGVTQTPRYLIKTRGQQVTLSCSPISGHRSVSWYQQTPGQGLQFLFEYFSETQRNKGNFPGRFSGRQFSNSRSEMNVSTLELGDSALYLCASSLDTENTEAFFGQGTRLTVV.

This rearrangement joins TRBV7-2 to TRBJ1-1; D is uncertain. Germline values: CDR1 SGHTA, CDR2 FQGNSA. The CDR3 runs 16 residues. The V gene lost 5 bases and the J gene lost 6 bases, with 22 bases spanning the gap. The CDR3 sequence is CASSPWASSRRAEAFF. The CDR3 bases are TGTGCCAGCAGCCCATGGGCCTCCAGTAGGAGGGCTGAAGCTTTCTTT.

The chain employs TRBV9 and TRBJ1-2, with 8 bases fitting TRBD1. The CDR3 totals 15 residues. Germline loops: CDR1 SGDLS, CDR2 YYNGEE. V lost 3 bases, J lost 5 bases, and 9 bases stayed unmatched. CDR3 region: CASSARGQGRYGYTF. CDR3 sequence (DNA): TGTGCCAGCAGCGCCCGAGGACAGGGAAGGTATGGCTACACCTTC. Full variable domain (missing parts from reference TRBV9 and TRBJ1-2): DSGVTQTPKHLITATGQRVTLRCSPRSGDLSVYWYQQSLDQGLQFLIQYYNGEERAKGNILERFSAQQFPDLHSELNLSSLELGDSALYFCASSARGQGRYGYTFGSGTRLTVV.

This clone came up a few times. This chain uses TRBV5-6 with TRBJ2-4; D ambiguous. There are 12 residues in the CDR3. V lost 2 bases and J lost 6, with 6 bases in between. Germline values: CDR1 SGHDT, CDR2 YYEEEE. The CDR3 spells CASSFVSNIQYF. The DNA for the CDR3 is TGTGCCAGCAGCTTCGTGTCAAACATTCAGTACTTC.

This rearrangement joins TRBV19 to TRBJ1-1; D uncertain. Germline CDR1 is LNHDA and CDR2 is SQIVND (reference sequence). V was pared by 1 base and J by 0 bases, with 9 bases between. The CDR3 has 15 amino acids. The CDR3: CASSIGVEMNTEAFF. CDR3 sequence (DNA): TGTGCCAGTAGTATAGGTGTGGAGATGAACACTGAAGCTTTCTTT.

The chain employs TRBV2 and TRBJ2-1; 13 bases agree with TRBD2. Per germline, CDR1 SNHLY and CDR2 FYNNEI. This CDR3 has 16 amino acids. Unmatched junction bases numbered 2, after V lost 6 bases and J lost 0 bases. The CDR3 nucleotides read TGTGCCAGCAGCACTAGCGGGGGGGACTCCTACAATGAGCAGTTCTTC. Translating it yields CASSTSGGDSYNEQFF. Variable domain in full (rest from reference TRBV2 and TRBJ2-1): EPEVTQTPSHQVTQMGQEVILRCVPISNHLYFYWYRQILGQKVEFLVSFYNNEISEKSEIFDDQFSVERPDGSNFTLKIRSTKLEDSAMYFCASSTSGGDSYNEQFFGPGTRLTVL.

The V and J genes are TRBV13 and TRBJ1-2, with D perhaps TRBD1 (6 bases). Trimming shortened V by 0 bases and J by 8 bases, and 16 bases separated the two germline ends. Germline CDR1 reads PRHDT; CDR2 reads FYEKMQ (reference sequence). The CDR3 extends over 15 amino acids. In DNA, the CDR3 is TGTGCCAGCAGCTTAGGGGGTCAGGGGCATGGAGGCTACACCTTC. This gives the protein CASSLGGQGHGGYTF.